Below, 16 T cell receptor beta chains from the same sample are listed, as sequenced in a study of T cells in Graves' hyperthyroidism and ophthalmopathy. TCR beta CDR3 regions were amplified from RNA transcripts. Carried out on the TCR CDR3, a first-round RT-PCR used the HTBI primer set. Each CDR3 protein is one row after TCRdb ran MiXCR on the multiplex PCR reads. The sample holds hundreds of thousands of distinct CDR3 sequences, around 15% seen once. The specimen was blood. These receptors all stem from a woman younger than 45 with Graves' hyperthyroidism.

This sequence joins TRBV3-1 and TRBJ1-4; possibly TRBD1 for D (5 bases). The CDR3 runs 15 residues. Germline V CDR1 and CDR2: LGHDT, YNNKEL (reference sequence). Trimming cost V 3 bases and J 2 bases, with 10 bases left between them. Here the CDR3 reads CASSHPRDTNEKLFF. CDR3 DNA sequence: TGTGCCAGCAGCCATCCCAGGGACACTAATGAAAAACTGTTTTTT.

In this sample, this clonotype turned up a few times. V usage is TRBV6-2 or TRBV6-3 and J usage is TRBJ1-5; D might be TRBD1 (6 bases). The V and J ends lost 0 bases and 2 bases respectively, with 14 bases between them. The germline V gene has CDR1 MNHEY and CDR2 SVGEGT. This CDR3 has 17 residues. For the CDR3, the DNA is TGTGCCAGCAGTTACTCGAGAGGGGGAGGAGGCAATCAGCCCCAGCATTTT. Translating it yields CASSYSRGGGGNQPQHF.

This clonotype was picked up many times. The gene calls are TRBV6-2 or TRBV6-3 and TRBJ2-1, with 12 nucleotides matching TRBD2. Germline V gene data show CDR1 as MNHEY and CDR2 as SVGEGT. Unmatched junction bases numbered 9, after V lost 6 bases and J lost 9 bases. This CDR3 has 15 amino acids. CDR3: CASSLAGGRFVEQFF. In DNA form, the CDR3 reads TGTGCCAGCAGCCTAGCGGGAGGGAGATTTGTTGAGCAGTTCTTC.

In this sample, this clonotype turned up once. Being one base from a much bigger clone, this may be a read error. Lacking the conserved final phenylalanine or tryptophan, this CDR3 likely reflects a read error. V usage is TRBV24-1 and J usage is TRBJ2-5; the D gene is possibly TRBD1 (7 bases). Deletions cut 9 bases from V and 4 bases from J, with 20 bases between. The germline V gene has CDR1 KGHDR and CDR2 SFDVKD. The CDR3 has 15 amino acids. In DNA form, the CDR3 reads TGTGCCACCGGCCGACAGGGAGGCGTGGGAGAGACCCAGTACCTC. Translated, it gives CATGRQGGVGETQYL.

V and J are TRBV27 and TRBJ2-7; 8 positions match TRBD1. In germline, CDR1 is MNHEY, CDR2 SMNVEV (reference sequence). This CDR3 is built from 15 residues. Losses at the gene ends were 5 bases for V and 4 bases for J; bases not matched to a gene: 10. As DNA, the CDR3 is TGTGCCAGCAGTCCCACAGGGGGTATGGGATACGAGCAGTACTTC. It translates to CASSPTGGMGYEQYF.

This clonotype was detected a few times. This may be a read error: a much more frequent sequence differs by one nucleotide. J is TRBJ2-3 and V is TRBV20-1; 12 bases map to TRBD2. Germline CDR1 DFQATT, CDR2 SNEGSKA (reference sequence). Germline trimming cut 1 base from V and 5 bases from J; bases unmatched to any gene: 1. This CDR3 has 14 residues. The CDR3 is CSARASGRGDTQYF. Here the CDR3 DNA reads TGCAGTGCTAGAGCTAGCGGGAGGGGAGATACGCAGTATTTT.

This chain links TRBV28 with TRBJ2-4, with 7 bases aligning to TRBD2. This CDR3 comprises 11 residues. Germline V gene data show CDR1 as MDHEN and CDR2 as SYDVKM. V trimming: 6 bases; J trimming: 14 bases; junction bases outside the gene matches: 7. The chain's CDR3 is CASSNKAGKYF. CDR3 in DNA: TGTGCCAGCAGCAACAAAGCGGGGAAGTACTTC.

This clonotype was observed at least ten times. The rearrangement links TRBV20-1 to TRBJ2-7; 11 nucleotides align to TRBD2. Trimming removed 0 bases from V and 6 bases from J; junction bases left unmatched: 7. Germline CDR1 DFQATT, CDR2 SNEGSKA (reference sequence). The CDR3 is made up of 15 amino acids. CDR3 coding DNA: TGCAGTGCTAGAGAGATGACTAGCGGGAACAGCGAGCAGTACTTC. Protein sequence: CSAREMTSGNSEQYF.

This clonotype has a handful of counts. The chain has TRBV7-2 and TRBJ2-5; possible D gene TRBD1, 5 bases. The CDR3 consists of 14 residues. The germline V gene has CDR1 SGHTA and CDR2 FQGNSA. V dropped 5 bases and J dropped 4 bases, with 14 bases sitting between them. CDR3 protein: CASSRSLGRETQYF. CDR3 DNA: TGTGCCAGCAGCCGCAGTTTGGGGCGAGAGACCCAGTACTTC.

This clonotype has only a few counts. CDR3 coding DNA: TGCAGCGTTGAAGGGCGGGAGACCTACGAGCAGTACTTC. Protein: CSVEGRETYEQYF. The chain is built from TRBV29-1 and TRBJ2-7; TRBD2 agrees at 7 bases. V was pared by 1 base and J by 2 bases, with 2 bases of the junction left unmatched. This CDR3 comprises 13 residues. Germline-derived CDR1 and CDR2 are SQVTM and ANQGSEA.

Of note for this clonotype: The junction shows a germline mismatch at one end, possibly a read error. The chain couples TRBV7-8 to TRBJ2-1, with D possibly being TRBD2 (7 bases). Germline CDR1 and CDR2: SGHVS and FQNEAQ. This CDR3 spans 14 amino acids. As DNA, the CDR3 is TGTGCCAGCGGCTTGCTGGGGAGGGGGAATGAGCAGTTCTTC. Residues: CASGLLGRGNEQFF.

The chain uses TRBV3-1 and TRBJ2-1, with 9 bases aligning to TRBD2. Germline CDR1 and CDR2: LGHDT and YNNKEL (reference sequence). CDR3 size: 15 residues. V was clipped by 2 bases and J by 8 bases; unmatched bases: 7. CDR3: CASSQLLAGGDEQFF. The CDR3 DNA is TGTGCCAGCAGCCAATTACTAGCGGGCGGCGATGAGCAGTTCTTC.

Only a few counts were recorded for this clonotype. The chain has TRBV20-1 and TRBJ2-1; tentatively, D is TRBD2 (5 bases). Germline V lookup: CDR1 DFQATT, CDR2 SNEGSKA (reference sequence). V dropped 3 bases and J dropped 5 bases, with 11 bases sitting between them. This CDR3 has 13 amino acids. The CDR3 here is CSASRAEDNEQFF. The CDR3 region has the DNA TGCAGTGCTAGCCGAGCGGAGGACAATGAGCAGTTCTTC.

The table lists this clonotype with a few counts. This chain's CDR3 is CASSSWGGTDTQYF. CDR3 bases: TGTGCCAGCAGTTCCTGGGGAGGTACAGATACGCAGTATTTT. The chain has TRBV11-2 and TRBJ2-3, with D tentatively TRBD2 (6 bases). This CDR3 is built from 14 residues. With 6 bases removed from V and 3 bases from J, the gap between germline ends came to 13 bases. Germline CDR1 SGHAT, CDR2 FQNNGV.

In its sample, this clonotype was seen many times. The chain has TRBV18 and TRBJ2-5, with TRBD1 as a possible D gene (6 bases). Trimming took off 2 bases at V and 2 bases at J, with 15 bases between the two ends. Germline V gene sequence: CDR1 KGHSH, CDR2 LQKENI. This CDR3 has 16 residues. CDR3 DNA: TGTGCCAGCTCACCAGACGGGACACCGACGCAAGAGACCCAGTACTTC. It translates to CASSPDGTPTQETQYF.

The gene calls are TRBV5-1 and TRBJ1-6; TRBD1 might be the D (5 bases). The CDR3 runs to 13 residues. CDR1 and CDR2 from the germline V gene are SGHRS and YFSETQ. The V end was cut by 0 bases, the J end by 9 bases, with 7 bases between. The CDR3 DNA reads TGCGCCAGCAGCTTGGAAGGGGTTTCACCCCTCCACTTT. It translates to CASSLEGVSPLHF.